The present TCR beta chain was sequenced within a study of blood T cell repertoires in COVID-19. In the study overall: The United States, Italy and Spain provided the acute and convalescent COVID-19 samples. Nucleic acid was either cDNA or gDNA, and it came from T cells, B-cell-depleted T cells, or PBMCs.

Original handling: From reference gene primer amplification, estimates of nucleated cell counts were derived. Clones were sequenced by immunoSEQ multiplex PCR, and TCRdb holds only the in-frame ones, with some missing. For V, J and clone size, that table is used; D and trimming come from the DNA. The repertoire holds about 80,000 clones, approximately 83% seen once, with approximately 9.1% in the top ten. The CDR3 is made up of 15 amino acids. The ends lost 4 bases at V and 2 bases at J; junction bases unmatched: 6. Germline V gene lookup returns CDR1 SGHRS and CDR2 YFSETQ. About this clone: Other DNA sequences in the sample encode the same CDR3.

The receptor was derived from a human donor in a cohort sampled during active COVID-19. The sequencing input was peripheral blood. The chain couples TRBV5-1 to TRBJ1-3, with 7 bases lining up with TRBD1. Written as DNA, the CDR3 is TGCGCCAGCAGCCGGGGAACAGGGGCTGGAAACACCATATATTTT. Translating it yields CASSRGTGAGNTIYF.